This T cell receptor beta chain originates from a study of cytomegalovirus exposure and HLA in healthy donors. The germline CDR1 and CDR2 sequences are MRHNA and SNTAGT. This CDR3 has 13 residues. V lost 5 bases and J lost 0, with 8 bases in between. Primers for the PCR totalled 60 Vbeta and 13 Jbeta. Sequencing used immunoSEQ multiplex PCR; TCRdb keeps in-frame clones, though not all of them. The table shows around 190,000 clones, with 80% to 90% occurring only once. The sample was PBMCs. The sequence was collected from a man in his forties in good health and CMV-seropositive. The chain combines TRBV6-4 with TRBJ2-7, with a tentative D call TRBD1 (5 bases). DNA of the CDR3: TGTGCCAGCAGTACCAGGGCCTCCTACGAGCAGTACTTC. It encodes CASSTRASYEQYF.